The entry below describes one TCR beta chain. This receptor's antigen is unknown. No base quality values were provided; no much bigger clone lies one nucleotide off. In total, 666 healthy bone marrow donors made up the cohort. At the time of sampling, every cohort member was nominally healthy, though immune exposures that went unrecorded were likely present. The donor was CMV seronegative and was included in the group of a few hundred seronegative cohort members. A peripheral blood sample was collected from each donor, and TCR beta sequencing was performed on peripheral blood mononuclear cells. Genomic DNA extraction from the blood cell samples was performed with the Qiagen DNeasy Blood Extraction Kit. These data originate in a study of cytomegalovirus exposure and HLA in healthy donors (dated by TCRdb to about 2017). Regarding the study in general: An earlier analysis of some 500 of the donors reported roughly 270 Gb of sequence data and roughly 100 million unique TCR beta sequences from 150 million to 200 million T cells. Donor age, sex, ethnicity and CMV serostatus were compiled together with the repertoire data. To decide whether each TCR beta V gene segment behaved as functional or pseudogenic, an earlier analysis of 587 of the donors relied on high-throughput TCR beta sequencing. Every repertoire in the discovery cohort had been generated on one and the same sequencing platform. To predict cytomegalovirus infection status, the study combined high-throughput TCR immunosequencing, statistical association of individual TCRs with disease status, and machine learning. Along with the approximately 620-subject first cohort, a separate validation cohort of about 110 different subjects was used. Class I and class II HLA loci were covered by the typing at four-digit resolution. An early release covering roughly 640 HLA-typed donors comprised about 310 gigabases of sequencing data and around 85 million unique TCR sequences. Rather than using new phenotypic data, the later analysis identified candidate immune exposures from TCR beta sequences and from how often those sequences occurred across donors. A later genetic analysis took genome-wide SNP genotypes for about 55% of the 666 donors and used that subset as a discovery cohort. The study profiled the T cell repertoires of approximately 700 subjects by immunosequencing and related them to cytomegalovirus serostatus. To study patterns of TCR occurrence, a later analysis re-analyzed previously published TCR beta repertoires from several hundred donors and added high-resolution HLA genotyping. The number of typed donors differed by locus: roughly 629-640 for A, B, C, DRB1 and DQB1; about 520 for DQA1; fewer than 610 for DPA1; and some 430 for DPB1. The study was designed to test whether signatures of past pathogen exposure could be identified by cataloging public T cell receptors. Across roughly 420 genotyped donors of the cohort, an average of 235,054 unique TCR beta nucleotide sequences per donor were sequenced, and 15% to 20% of those sequences were non-productive. Of the approximately 400 genotyped donors, 65% to 90% fell in the genetic ancestry cluster associated with self-reported Caucasian donors. Several DR-DQ haplotypes were treated as single units for association and clustering because of strong linkage in the cohort.

The germline V gene specifies MGHRA as CDR1 and YSYEKL as CDR2. The junction shows trimming of 2 bases on V and 2 bases on J, plus 10 bases between the germline ends. The CDR3 starts with the cysteine, ends with the phenylalanine, and has 14 residues. Only CDR3 DNA remains: 42 bases, in frame from the first base. The study at large found these results: An earlier analysis of some 560 of the donors showed that most TCR beta V segments appeared in productive rearrangements either about 87% or about 30% of the time, which broadly matched IMGT annotations. The authors suggested that the approach could potentially be extended to other disease states and immunological phenotypes. When HLA alleles, especially DR and DQ, strongly co-occurred, TCR associations were difficult to assign to individual alleles. A total of roughly 160 TCR beta chains were listed by the study as associated with cytomegalovirus. According to a later genetic analysis, donors in an Asian-associated ancestry cluster had fewer N-insertions in productive TCRs than the approximately 650-donor mean. According to a later analysis, TCR association rates differed among HLA loci, with DRB1 alleles showing the most associated TCRs and HLA-C alleles showing the fewest. The earlier analysis of a few hundred of the donors excluded 15 to 20 rarely observed V segments, including chromosome 9 orphons, because counts were too low. Across donors, most TCR sequences were observed very rarely, whereas some public TCRs were present in many individuals. Correlated functional status among segregating V segments might be attributable to linkage disequilibrium, but an unknown experimental factor could not be ruled out. A later analysis found that HLA-associated TCR beta chains were more clonally expanded and had lower generation probabilities than equally common non-associated chains. The presence/absence analyses assumed that sequencing depth was roughly uniform across donors, and that assumption may not be true. Only TCR beta chains were sequenced in this cohort, and the absence of alpha or paired-chain data limited detectable features. The classifier was reported to diagnose cytomegalovirus status with high specificity and sensitivity in both the original cohort and the validation cohort. At a false discovery rate of 0.05, a later analysis linked 15,000 to 20,000 TCR beta sequences to specific HLA alleles. The only immune exposure information available for the cohort was CMV serostatus. In a later genetic analysis, a missense DCLRE1C variant was associated with V-gene and J-gene trimming of TCR beta chains, and the association was replicated in an independent cohort. Because HLA typing was unavailable for some donors at each locus, only the typed subset was used in association tests. Some IMGT-functional V segments, including TRBV6-2 and TRBV6-3, could not be distinguished by the 87-base-pair reads and were therefore excluded. In vitro tests confirmed that a few of the cytomegalovirus-associated TCR beta chains recognize cytomegalovirus antigens. The sequencing pipeline was judged likely to have produced a cluster of highly shared sequence variants as a technical artifact. A further reported finding was that TCR beta sequences accurately predicted the HLA-A and HLA-B alleles for most subjects in the first cohort. A later analysis found that most CMV-associated TCR beta chains appeared HLA-restricted, with HLA associations seemingly driven largely by CMV exposure. Several of the top co-occurrence clusters appeared to be linked to parvovirus B19, influenza, CMV and Epstein-Barr virus, according to a later analysis.

The library was obtained by the immunoSEQ multiplex PCR assay. A mixture of 60 forward primers for TCR Vbeta segments and 13 reverse primers for TCR Jbeta segments was used in the multiplex PCR. Amplification of the CDR3 region of rearranged TCR beta genes was performed with a multiplex PCR assay on genomic DNA. Amplified TCR beta libraries were sequenced as 87-base-pair reads on the Illumina HiSeq System. The paper's data handling went like this. Across the 640 or so repertoires, a later analysis counted 80 million or so unique TCR beta chains, around 11 million of which were shared by at least two donors. To remove PCR and sequencing errors, raw reads were error-corrected and collapsed into unique sequences using a nearest-neighbor algorithm that merged closely related sequences. To assign V, D and J gene segments, CDR3 sequences were aligned to IMGT reference sequences. For a sequence to be retained, a match of at least six nucleotides was required to both a V gene segment and a J gene segment. Rearrangements were classified as productive when the CDR3 lacked stop codons and remained in frame with V and J, and all other rearrangements were classified as non-productive. Following IMGT convention, CDR3 was defined as the stretch from the second conserved V-encoded cysteine up to the conserved J-encoded phenylalanine. In an earlier analysis of just under 600 of the donors, sequences lacking an unambiguous match to a single V gene segment were excluded. In an earlier analysis of approximately 500 of the donors, a V segment was called functional when productive rearrangements were above 56.7%, and segregating when the standard deviation between donors exceeded 5%. To diagnose cytomegalovirus status from the catalog of TCR beta chain sequences, a statistical classification framework was built. A later analysis assigned V and J genes by comparing TCR nucleotide sequences with IMGT/GENE-DB human TR gene sequences. In a later analysis, CDR3 sequences and most-parsimonious VDJ recombination scenarios were assigned using the TCRdist pipeline. In a later analysis, every TCR beta chain was defined by the combination of its CDR3 amino acid sequence and its V-gene family, and reads without a unique V-gene family were dropped. To address suspected cross-contamination and a sequencing artifact, a later analysis removed under 600 highly shared, low-generation-probability nucleotide sequences. In a later analysis, a clonal expansion index was calculated for each public chain from normalized within-repertoire ranks of inferred template counts. A later analysis computed generation probabilities with a VDJ recombination model fitted to out-of-frame rearrangements, and checked the results against IGoR. Hypergeometric tests were used in a later analysis to score TCR-TCR, TCR-HLA and TCR-CMV co-occurrence, with a repertoire-size bias correction applied to the TCR pairs. To estimate false discovery rates, a later analysis permuted the HLA or CMV assignments 20 times. In a later analysis, co-occurring TCRs were grouped with DBSCAN, and TCRdist sequence similarity was added when clustering was performed within HLA-allele-positive subsets. Co-occurrence clustering excluded repertoires with fewer than 30,000 or more than 120,000 public chains, plus five with anomalous nucleotide sharing. TCRdb took over this immuneACCESS table, retaining in-frame rearrangements with V and J assigned. Such tables are incomplete; in checked studies, under half of the missing clones stem from an unresolved V gene, and the remainder is unexplained. From that table come the V and J calls and clone size; the DNA was used to work out D and trimming. The sample table holds 85,000 to 110,000 clones, of which approximately 66% were seen once. Clones ranked in the top ten supply less than 3.5% of the sample.

What was sequenced was PBMCs. Rearrangement joined TRBV4-1 to TRBJ2-7; the best D guess is TRBD1, with 6 bases matching. The sequence derives from a woman aged 45-65 years in good health and CMV-seronegative. The CDR3 has the sequence CASSQTDRAYEQYF. The nucleotide sequence reads TGCGCCAGCAGCCAAACGGACAGAGCCTACGAGCAGTACTTC.